Listed below are T cell receptor beta chains from one sample, sequenced in a study of T cell responses to AZD1222 COVID-19 vaccine. The table came from immunoSEQ multiplex PCR; TCRdb's copy has only in-frame clones and leaves some out. The sample contains approximately 190,000 clones, over 85% of which appear only once. The sample consisted of peripheral blood, taken 28 days after the second dose of the MenACWY control vaccine. The receptors derive from an adult who received the MenACWY meningococcal vaccine as a control. Each CDR3 is given with its conserved first and last residue. The D gene is left open where the match is weak. Not all rows give a size; the values are once, few, many and, for expanded clones, a class.

v_call: TRBV9
j_call: TRBJ2-1
clone_size: NA
d_call: NA
cdr3_aa: CASSAGLTDEQFF
cdr3_nt: TGTGCCAGCAGCGCAGGACTAACAGATGAGCAGTTCTTC

v_call: TRBV5-1
j_call: TRBJ1-1
clone_size: NA
d_call: NA
cdr3_aa: CASSLDFRGAEAFF
cdr3_nt: TGCGCCAGCAGCTTGGACTTTAGGGGGGCTGAAGCTTTCTTT

v_call: TRBV18
j_call: TRBJ2-2
clone_size: NA
d_call: TRBD2
cdr3_aa: CASSPMTSGRKNTGELFF
cdr3_nt: TGTGCCAGCTCACCAATGACTAGCGGGAGGAAGAACACCGGGGAGCTGTTTTTT

v_call: TRBV6-4
j_call: TRBJ1-2
clone_size: NA
d_call: NA
cdr3_aa: CASSEGENYGYTF
cdr3_nt: TGTGCCAGCAGTGAAGGGGAGAACTATGGCTACACCTTC

v_call: TRBV5-1
j_call: TRBJ2-6
clone_size: NA
d_call: NA
cdr3_aa: CASSLGAGANVLTF
cdr3_nt: TGCGCCAGCAGCTTAGGGGCTGGGGCCAACGTCCTGACTTTC

v_call: TRBV11-2
j_call: TRBJ2-7
clone_size: NA
d_call: TRBD2
cdr3_aa: CASSRGLAGLGSEQYF
cdr3_nt: TGTGCCAGCAGCCGGGGACTAGCGGGGCTCGGGAGCGAGCAGTACTTC

v_call: TRBV7-3
j_call: TRBJ2-7
clone_size: NA
d_call: TRBD2
cdr3_aa: CASSLWGGSSGTYEQYF
cdr3_nt: TGTGCCAGCAGCTTATGGGGTGGGTCTAGCGGGACCTACGAGCAGTACTTC

v_call: TRBV24-1
j_call: TRBJ1-2
clone_size: NA
d_call: NA
cdr3_aa: CATSDPSVSTNYGYTF
cdr3_nt: TGTGCCACCAGTGATCCATCCGTCTCGACTAACTATGGCTACACCTTC

v_call: TRBV20-1
j_call: TRBJ2-5
clone_size: once
d_call: NA
cdr3_aa: CSATRGETQYF
cdr3_nt: TGCAGTGCGACTAGGGGAGAGACCCAGTACTTC

v_call: TRBV10-1
j_call: TRBJ1-1
clone_size: NA
d_call: NA
cdr3_aa: CASSESGNTEAFF
cdr3_nt: TGCGCCAGCAGTGAATCAGGGAACACTGAAGCTTTCTTT

v_call: TRBV15
j_call: TRBJ2-4
clone_size: few
d_call: NA
cdr3_aa: CATSRDRVAKNIQYF
cdr3_nt: TGTGCCACCAGCAGAGATAGGGTAGCCAAAAACATTCAGTACTTC

v_call: TRBV19
j_call: TRBJ2-5
clone_size: NA
d_call: TRBD2
cdr3_aa: CASGSGVYQETQYF
cdr3_nt: TGTGCCAGTGGTAGCGGGGTGTACCAAGAGACCCAGTACTTC

v_call: TRBV24-1
j_call: TRBJ1-1
clone_size: NA
d_call: NA
cdr3_aa: CATSPSGGEVTEAFF
cdr3_nt: TGTGCCACCAGCCCCTCGGGGGGGGAGGTGACTGAAGCTTTCTTT

v_call: TRBV27
j_call: TRBJ2-5
clone_size: NA
d_call: NA
cdr3_aa: CASSLFSRGVRETQYF
cdr3_nt: TGTGCCAGCAGTTTATTCTCCAGGGGGGTTCGGGAGACCCAGTACTTC

v_call: TRBV7-2
j_call: TRBJ2-7
clone_size: NA
d_call: TRBD2
cdr3_aa: CASSPTSGSVKWSYEQYF
cdr3_nt: TGTGCCAGCAGCCCGACTAGCGGGAGCGTTAAGTGGTCCTACGAGCAGTACTTC

v_call: TRBV7-8
j_call: TRBJ2-1
clone_size: NA
d_call: TRBD2
cdr3_aa: CASSAGVRAGWQGEQFF
cdr3_nt: TGTGCCAGCAGCGCCGGGGTCCGAGCGGGGTGGCAGGGTGAGCAGTTCTTC

v_call: TRBV5-4
j_call: TRBJ1-2
clone_size: NA
d_call: TRBD1
cdr3_aa: CASSFGTATNYGYTF
cdr3_nt: TGTGCCAGCAGCTTCGGGACAGCGACTAACTATGGCTACACCTTC

v_call: TRBV11-3
j_call: TRBJ2-3
clone_size: NA
d_call: TRBD2
cdr3_aa: CASSLGTSGDTDTQYF
cdr3_nt: TGTGCCAGCAGCTTAGGAACTAGCGGGGACACAGATACGCAGTATTTT

v_call: TRBV11-3
j_call: TRBJ2-2
clone_size: NA
d_call: TRBD1
cdr3_aa: CASSLDRGQVERELFF
cdr3_nt: TGTGCCAGCAGCTTAGATAGGGGACAGGTCGAGCGGGAGCTGTTTTTT

v_call: TRBV28
j_call: TRBJ2-5
clone_size: NA
d_call: NA
cdr3_aa: CASSPSKVQETQYF
cdr3_nt: TGTGCCAGCAGTCCCAGTAAAGTACAAGAGACCCAGTACTTC

v_call: TRBV19
j_call: TRBJ2-3
clone_size: NA
d_call: NA
cdr3_aa: CASSIAGLVDTQYF
cdr3_nt: TGTGCCAGTAGTATCGCGGGGTTGGTGGATACGCAGTATTTT

v_call: TRBV7-2
j_call: TRBJ1-2
clone_size: NA
d_call: NA
cdr3_aa: CASSLVGEGVGGYTF
cdr3_nt: TGTGCCAGCAGCTTGGTGGGAGAAGGGGTGGGCGGCTACACCTTC

v_call: TRBV5-5
j_call: TRBJ2-5
clone_size: once
d_call: NA
cdr3_aa: CASSSERLVSETQYF
cdr3_nt: TGTGCCAGCAGCTCGGAGAGACTGGTCAGTGAGACCCAGTACTTC

v_call: TRBV10-3
j_call: TRBJ2-5
clone_size: NA
d_call: NA
cdr3_aa: CAIRWGPLLETQYF
cdr3_nt: TGTGCCATCAGGTGGGGGCCCCTCCTAGAGACCCAGTACTTC

v_call: TRBV30
j_call: TRBJ1-6
clone_size: NA
d_call: NA
cdr3_aa: CAWRKDPGPLHF
cdr3_nt: TGTGCCTGGAGAAAGGACCCAGGGCCCCTCCACTTT

v_call: TRBV19
j_call: TRBJ1-1
clone_size: NA
d_call: NA
cdr3_aa: CASSIQGLTEAFF
cdr3_nt: TGTGCCAGTAGTATCCAGGGACTAACTGAAGCTTTCTTT

v_call: TRBV7-9
j_call: TRBJ2-7
clone_size: NA
d_call: NA
cdr3_aa: CASSDGKGLYYEQYF
cdr3_nt: TGTGCCAGCAGCGACGGAAAAGGCCTTTACTACGAGCAGTACTTC

v_call: TRBV27
j_call: TRBJ1-4
clone_size: once
d_call: NA
cdr3_aa: CASARWSTNEKLFF
cdr3_nt: TGTGCCAGTGCCCGGTGGAGTACTAATGAAAAACTGTTTTTT

v_call: TRBV4-3
j_call: TRBJ2-3
clone_size: once
d_call: NA
cdr3_aa: CASSPGGTDTQYF
cdr3_nt: TGCGCCAGCAGTCCAGGCGGCACAGATACGCAGTATTTT

v_call: TRBV27
j_call: TRBJ1-2
clone_size: NA
d_call: NA
cdr3_aa: CASSSLQGRGYTF
cdr3_nt: TGTGCCAGCAGTTCACTACAGGGTCGGGGCTACACCTTC

v_call: TRBV9
j_call: TRBJ1-6
clone_size: NA
d_call: TRBD1
cdr3_aa: CASSVRDRVFNSPLHF
cdr3_nt: TGTGCCAGCAGCGTTCGGGACAGGGTGTTTAATTCACCCCTCCACTTT

v_call: TRBV19
j_call: TRBJ2-1
clone_size: NA
d_call: TRBD2
cdr3_aa: CASSIDLGRANEQFF
cdr3_nt: TGTGCCAGTAGTATAGATCTCGGGAGGGCAAATGAGCAGTTCTTC

v_call: TRBV18
j_call: TRBJ1-4
clone_size: NA
d_call: TRBD1
cdr3_aa: CASSPLRQGGSTNEKLFF
cdr3_nt: TGTGCCAGCTCACCACTTCGACAGGGTGGATCAACTAATGAAAAACTGTTTTTT

v_call: TRBV4-1
j_call: TRBJ1-3
clone_size: NA
d_call: NA
cdr3_aa: CASSQRWGSGNTIYF
cdr3_nt: TGCGCCAGCAGCCAGCGATGGGGGAGTGGAAACACCATATATTTT

v_call: TRBV12-3/TRBV12-4
j_call: TRBJ2-7
clone_size: NA
d_call: NA
cdr3_aa: CASTLWGNLDF
cdr3_nt: TGTGCCAGCACCCTATGGGGTAACTTGGACTTC

v_call: TRBV20-1
j_call: TRBJ2-5
clone_size: NA
d_call: NA
cdr3_aa: CSAWGETQYF
cdr3_nt: TGCAGTGCTTGGGGAGAGACCCAGTACTTC

v_call: TRBV24-1
j_call: TRBJ2-7
clone_size: NA
d_call: NA
cdr3_aa: CATSGVRNEQYF
cdr3_nt: TGTGCCACCAGTGGGGTGAGGAACGAGCAGTACTTC

v_call: TRBV19
j_call: TRBJ1-3
clone_size: once
d_call: NA
cdr3_aa: CASSAQASGNTIYF
cdr3_nt: TGTGCCAGTAGTGCTCAGGCCTCTGGAAACACCATATATTTT

v_call: TRBV30
j_call: TRBJ1-4
clone_size: NA
d_call: TRBD1
cdr3_aa: CAWSKSRDSVTNEKLFF
cdr3_nt: TGTGCCTGGAGTAAGTCCCGGGACAGCGTTACTAATGAAAAACTGTTTTTT

v_call: TRBV24-1
j_call: TRBJ2-2
clone_size: NA
d_call: NA
cdr3_aa: CATDGDTGELFF
cdr3_nt: TGTGCCACCGACGGTGACACCGGGGAGCTGTTTTTT

v_call: TRBV2
j_call: TRBJ1-4
clone_size: once
d_call: TRBD1
cdr3_aa: CASRGGQGSYEKLFF
cdr3_nt: TGTGCCAGCCGGGGGGGACAGGGATCATATGAAAAACTGTTTTTT